The rows below give T cell receptor beta chains drawn from one sample of a study of blood T cell repertoires in COVID-19. Sequencing was performed with immunoSEQ multiplex PCR; in TCRdb, only in-frame clones are kept and a portion is missing. The sample contains over 95,000 clones, 81% of which appear only once. Sample: peripheral blood. These receptor sequences come from a man aged 45-60 years with acute or convalescent COVID-19. Each CDR3 is given with its conserved first and last residue. D genes are given only for firm matches. Some rows have no size entry. The others give once, few or many, or a class for an expanded clone.

v_gene	j_gene	abundance	d_gene	CDR3nt	CDR3aa
TRBV5-1	TRBJ2-1	NA	TRBD2	TGCGCCAGCAGCTTGGTGGCTAGCGGGGGGAGATACAATGAGCAGTTCTTC	CASSLVASGGRYNEQFF
TRBV5-4	TRBJ1-2	NA	NA	TGTGCCAGCAGCTTGGAAGCGGGTATGAACTATGGCTACACCTTC	CASSLEAGMNYGYTF
TRBV11-2	TRBJ1-1	few	NA	TGTGCCAGCAGCCCTCAGGGTGGGATTACTGAAGCTTTCTTT	CASSPQGGITEAFF
TRBV2	TRBJ1-5	NA	NA	TGTGCCAGCAGTGAAGACAGGGGCAATCAGCCCCAGCATTTT	CASSEDRGNQPQHF
TRBV5-1	TRBJ1-6	NA	NA	TGCGCCAGCAGCAACCTACTTTCGGGGGATTCACCCCTCCACTTT	CASSNLLSGDSPLHF
TRBV5-4	TRBJ2-3	NA	NA	TGTGCCAGCAGCTTGGGCACGTCGTTTCGGGATACGCAGTATTTT	CASSLGTSFRDTQYF
TRBV27	TRBJ1-4	NA	TRBD1	TGTGCCAGCAGGCGATACTTCAGGACAGGTGATAATGAAAAACTGTTTTTT	CASRRYFRTGDNEKLFF
TRBV12-3/TRBV12-4	TRBJ1-5	NA	TRBD1	TGTGCCAGCAGTCCAGGGGACAGTCAGCCCCAGCATTTT	CASSPGDSQPQHF
TRBV4-2	TRBJ2-3	few	NA	TGTGCCAGCAGCCGAGGACTCAGCACAGATACGCAGTATTTT	CASSRGLSTDTQYF
TRBV5-1	TRBJ1-1	NA	NA	TGCGCCAGCAGTTTTATAGAGAACACTGAAGCTTTCTTT	CASSFIENTEAFF
TRBV4-2	TRBJ1-4	NA	TRBD1	TGTGCCAGCAGCCAAGTCGACAGGGGTGGCGAAAAACTGTTTTTT	CASSQVDRGGEKLFF
TRBV2	TRBJ1-1	NA	TRBD1	TGTGCCAGCAGTTTACAGGGGCTTGGTGCTTTCTTT	CASSLQGLGAFF
TRBV9	TRBJ2-1	NA	TRBD1	TGTGCCAGCAGCGCACATACAGGGGGCTTGTTGGTCGGTGAGCAGTTCTTC	CASSAHTGGLLVGEQFF
TRBV2	TRBJ1-2	NA	NA	TGTGCCAGCAGGCCAAGACAGAACGGCTATGGCTACACCTTC	CASRPRQNGYGYTF
TRBV4-1	TRBJ1-6	NA	NA	TGCGCCAGCAGCCAAGCAGGGAACTCCTATAATTCACCCCTCCACTTT	CASSQAGNSYNSPLHF
TRBV3-1/TRBV3-2	TRBJ2-6	NA	NA	TGTGCCAGCAGCCAAGATGTACCCTCTAGGACTGGGGCCAACGTCCTGACTTTC	CASSQDVPSRTGANVLTF
TRBV29-1	TRBJ2-2	NA	TRBD1	TGCAGCGTGCTGGACAGGGCGAACACCGGGGAGCTGTTTTTT	CSVLDRANTGELFF
TRBV6-5	TRBJ1-1	NA	NA	TGTGCCAGCAGGGGGGGGCGACCGAACACTGAAGCTTTCTTT	CASRGGRPNTEAFF